Each of the 15 T cell receptor beta chains below was sequenced from the same sample in a study of blood T cell repertoires in COVID-19. Sequencing used immunoSEQ multiplex PCR; TCRdb keeps in-frame clones, though not all of them. This repertoire shows more than 45,000 clones, 87% found once; its top ten account for around a fifth. Source material: peripheral blood. These receptors originate from a woman of 80 years or more with COVID-19, enrolled during active disease.

The chain carries TRBV7-8 and TRBJ1-3; 11 bases agree with TRBD1. The ends lost 0 bases at V and 1 base at J; junction bases unmatched: 5. Germline values: CDR1 SGHVS, CDR2 FQNEAQ. The CDR3 sequence is 18 residues long. The CDR3 bases are TGTGCCAGCAGCTTAGCTGGGACAGGGGGGGTTTCTGGAAACACCATATATTTT. As protein: CASSLAGTGGVSGNTIYF.

This chain uses TRBV18 with TRBJ1-2, with 10 positions matching TRBD1. The V segment lost 3 bases and the J segment 8 bases; nucleotides outside the gene matches: 18. CDR1 and CDR2 from the germline V gene are KGHSH and LQKENI. The CDR3 runs 18 residues. CDR3 bases: TGTGCCAGCTCACCCTTCCCGGGGACAGGGGCGAGCATGGGGGGCTACACCTTC. Encoded protein: CASSPFPGTGASMGGYTF.

This chain connects TRBV7-9 to TRBJ1-5, with TRBD1 as a possible D gene (6 bases). Germline CDR1 and CDR2: SEHNR and FQNEAQ (reference sequence). The CDR3 totals 15 residues. Trimming took off 5 bases at V and 5 bases at J, with 16 bases between the two ends. The DNA for the CDR3 is TGTGCCAGCAGCCGAGGGCAGGGGATAGATCAGCCCCAGCATTTT. The encoded protein is CASSRGQGIDQPQHF.

This clone showed up just once. V gene TRBV2 combines with J gene TRBJ2-7, with TRBD2 identical over 10 bases. Germline V gene sequence: CDR1 SNHLY, CDR2 FYNNEI. The CDR3 runs 15 residues. The junction had 4 bases not matched to a gene; V was cut back by 2 bases and J by 3 bases. CDR3 amino acids: CASSESSGGLYEQYF. The DNA for the CDR3 is TGTGCCAGCAGTGAATCTAGCGGGGGCCTCTACGAGCAGTACTTC.

This clone occurred once. The chain has TRBV3-1 (or the pseudogene TRBV3-2) and TRBJ1-4, with 7 nucleotides matching TRBD1. The CDR3 length is 16 residues. CDR1 LGHDT and CDR2 YNNKEL come from the germline V gene (reference sequence). V trimming: 5 bases; J trimming: 5 bases; junction bases outside the gene matches: 11. CDR3 nucleotides: TGTGCCAGCAGCGCCCGGGACAGCGGAAAAAATGAAAAACTGTTTTTT. This translates into CASSARDSGKNEKLFF.

The chain has TRBV27 and TRBJ1-2, with 8 positions matching TRBD1. The V gene end was trimmed by 5 bases and the J gene end by 6 bases; junction bases not matched to a gene: 11. This CDR3 is built from 15 residues. CDR1 MNHEY and CDR2 SMNVEV come from the germline V gene (reference sequence). Here the CDR3 reads CASSPQGASRNGYTF. CDR3 nucleotides: TGTGCCAGCAGTCCCCAGGGGGCGAGTAGGAATGGCTACACCTTC.

The chain recombines TRBV27 with TRBJ1-2; D uncertain. Germline CDR1 is MNHEY and CDR2 is SMNVEV (reference sequence). CDR3 size: 13 residues. V lost 6 bases, J lost 2 bases, and 10 bases lay in between. CDR3 in amino acids: CASRRTGNYGYTF. DNA for the CDR3: TGTGCCAGCAGGAGGACGGGGAACTATGGCTACACCTTC.

The chain uses TRBV5-4 and TRBJ2-1; 12 nucleotides match TRBD2. V was pared by 4 bases and J by 4 bases, with 6 bases of the junction left unmatched. The CDR3 has 16 residues. Germline lookup yields CDR1 SGHNT and CDR2 YYREEE (reference sequence). The CDR3 loop reads CASSLTSGGVYNEQFF. The CDR3 coding sequence is TGTGCCAGCAGCCTGACTAGCGGGGGCGTATACAATGAGCAGTTCTTC.

This sequence joins TRBV28 and TRBJ2-7; possible D gene TRBD1, 5 bases. The CDR3 is 14 amino acids. The V gene's germline CDR1 is MDHEN and CDR2 SYDVKM. Trimming took off 2 bases at V and 3 bases at J, with 11 bases between the two ends. The CDR3 DNA reads as TGTGCCAGCAGTTTAGTGACAGTCAGCTACGAGCAGTACTTC. Translation gives CASSLVTVSYEQYF. The full variable domain, rest sourced from reference TRBV28 and TRBJ2-7, is DVKVTQSSRYLVKRTGEKVFLECVQDMDHENMFWYRQDPGLGLRLIYFSYDVKMKEKGDIPEGYSVSREKKERFSLILESASTNQTSMYLCASSLVTVSYEQYFGPGTRLTVT.

This clone was counted once. The genes are TRBV30 and TRBJ1-4; no definite D call. Germline CDR1 and CDR2: GTSNPN and SVGIG (reference sequence). V was trimmed by 7 bases and J by 10 bases, leaving 10 bases between them. The CDR3 sequence is 10 residues long. As DNA, the CDR3 is TGTGCCTTCAGCCCGGGAAAACTGTTTTTT. It translates to CAFSPGKLFF.

V usage is TRBV27 and J usage is TRBJ1-2, with 9 bases lining up with TRBD1. Per the germline V gene, CDR1 is MNHEY and CDR2 is SMNVEV (reference sequence). This CDR3 contains 17 residues. With V trimmed by 3 bases and J by 4 bases, 12 bases remained unmatched. The CDR3, as DNA: TGTGCCAGCAGTTTCTCGTCCCGGGACAGGGCCGGCTATGGCTACACCTTC. Translation: CASSFSSRDRAGYGYTF.

The chain is built from TRBV21-1 and TRBJ2-2; TRBD1 is taken as the D call from the table, unchecked against the DNA. TRBV21-1 constitutes a pseudogene. CDR3 size: 19 residues. The CDR3 is CASSKVSRGDRESTGELFF. CDR3 nucleotides: TGTGCCAGCAGCAAAGTCTCGAGGGGGGACAGGGAAAGCACCGGGGAGCTGTTTTTT.

The chain is built from TRBV5-1 and TRBJ2-7; D is unresolved. There are 13 residues in the CDR3. The V and J ends lost 2 bases and 0 bases respectively, with 6 bases between them. Per the germline V gene, CDR1 is SGHRS and CDR2 is YFSETQ. CDR3 nucleotide sequence: TGCGCCAGCAGCTTTGACAACTCCTACGAGCAGTACTTC. Translating gives CASSFDNSYEQYF.

The chain employs TRBV11-2 and TRBJ2-1; D is perhaps TRBD2 (7 bases). The CDR3 spans 12 residues. V lost 5 bases, J lost 15 bases, and 17 bases lay in between. Germline V gives CDR1 SGHAT, CDR2 FQNNGV. This CDR3 reads CASSPEMGGRFF. In DNA, the CDR3 is TGTGCCAGCAGCCCTGAGATGGGGGGGCGGTTCTTC.

The chain uses TRBV19 and TRBJ1-1; 7 nucleotides agree with TRBD1. The CDR3 contains 12 residues. From germline, CDR1 is LNHDA and CDR2 SQIVND (reference sequence). Trimming at V came to 6 bases and at J to 7 bases, leaving 5 bases not matched to a gene. CDR3 protein: CASRQGKNEAFF. DNA of the CDR3: TGTGCCAGTAGACAGGGGAAAAATGAAGCTTTCTTT.